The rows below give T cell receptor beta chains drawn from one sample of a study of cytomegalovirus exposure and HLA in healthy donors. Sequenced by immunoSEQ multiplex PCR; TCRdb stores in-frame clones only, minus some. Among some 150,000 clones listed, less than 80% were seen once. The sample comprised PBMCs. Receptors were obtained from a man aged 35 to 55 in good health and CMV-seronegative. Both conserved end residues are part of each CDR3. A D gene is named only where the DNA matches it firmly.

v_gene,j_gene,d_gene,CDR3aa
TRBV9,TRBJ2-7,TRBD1,CASSGPGQGAYEQYF
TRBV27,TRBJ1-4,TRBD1,CASSSSPGTGGEKLFF
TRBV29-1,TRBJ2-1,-,CSVRSKGGQNNEQFF
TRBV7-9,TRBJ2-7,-,CASSHGQQPSYEQYF
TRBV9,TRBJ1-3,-,CASSDRVFGNTIYF
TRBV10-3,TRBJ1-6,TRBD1,CAIREGTEGYSPLHF
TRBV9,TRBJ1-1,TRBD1,CASSTGTGMNTEAFF
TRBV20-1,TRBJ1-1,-,CSARWNEAFF
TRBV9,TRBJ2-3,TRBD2,CASSVTTGGSTDTQYF
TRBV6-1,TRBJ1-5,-,CASSEESVNQPQHF
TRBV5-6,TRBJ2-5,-,CASRHGRASFGETQYF
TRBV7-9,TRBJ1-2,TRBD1,CASSSTGTGPLTF
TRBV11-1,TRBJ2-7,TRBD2,CASSLGGILQYF
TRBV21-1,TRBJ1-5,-,CASSTRVGQPQHF
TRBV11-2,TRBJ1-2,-,CASSLGIQGNGYTF
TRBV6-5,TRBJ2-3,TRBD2,CASMGGRRTDTQYF
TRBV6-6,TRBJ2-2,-,CASFQMMNTGELLF
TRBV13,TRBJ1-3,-,CASSPIRPSENTIYF
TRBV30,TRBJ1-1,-,CAWNRASEAFF
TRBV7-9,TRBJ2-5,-,CASRYTGSETQYF
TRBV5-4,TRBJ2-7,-,CASSLDRVVNEQYF
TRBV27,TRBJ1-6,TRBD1,CASSLITGGNNSPLHF
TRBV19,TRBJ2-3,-,CATQPTTDPKLEDTQYF
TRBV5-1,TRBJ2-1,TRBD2,CASSLGGGAYNEQFF
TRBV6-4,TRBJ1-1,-,CASSEDIENTEAFF
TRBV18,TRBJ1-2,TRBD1,CASSPPQGEPNYGYTF
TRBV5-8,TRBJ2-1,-,CASSLGLVHLRFF
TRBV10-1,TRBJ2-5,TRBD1,CASSESGTGVETQYF
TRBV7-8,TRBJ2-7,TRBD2,CASSLGLAVTYEQYF
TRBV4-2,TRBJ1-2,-,CASSHPKEEGYGYTF
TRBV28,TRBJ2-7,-,CASSFYRGGEQYF
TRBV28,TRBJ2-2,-,CASSLTATGELFF
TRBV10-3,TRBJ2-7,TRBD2,CAISQTSGDSYEQYF
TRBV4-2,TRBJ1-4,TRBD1,CASSQDRGGLGLFF
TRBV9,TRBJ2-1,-,CASGGGGTYAWQFF
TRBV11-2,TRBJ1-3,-,CASSIGLTGRENTIYF
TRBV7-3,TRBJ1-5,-,CASGEGPNQPQHF
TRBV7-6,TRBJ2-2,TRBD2,CASSLQTSGGDTGELFF
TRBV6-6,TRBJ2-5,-,CASTDRSGVETQYF
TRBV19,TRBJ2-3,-,CASSPLVVPTATDTQYF
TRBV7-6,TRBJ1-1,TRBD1,CASSGGQQNTEAFF
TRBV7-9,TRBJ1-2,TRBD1,CASSPGSVDRVDPPYGYTF
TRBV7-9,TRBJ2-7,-,CASSLARGGGPYEQYF
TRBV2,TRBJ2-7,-,CASLALKRPYEQYF
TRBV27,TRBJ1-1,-,CASSLTSWGDGEAFF
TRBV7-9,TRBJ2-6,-,CASSLVGLSSSGANVLTF
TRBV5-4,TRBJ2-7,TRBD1,CASSLPGQGTYEQYF
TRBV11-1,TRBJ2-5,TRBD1,CASSPLTGGDWETQYF